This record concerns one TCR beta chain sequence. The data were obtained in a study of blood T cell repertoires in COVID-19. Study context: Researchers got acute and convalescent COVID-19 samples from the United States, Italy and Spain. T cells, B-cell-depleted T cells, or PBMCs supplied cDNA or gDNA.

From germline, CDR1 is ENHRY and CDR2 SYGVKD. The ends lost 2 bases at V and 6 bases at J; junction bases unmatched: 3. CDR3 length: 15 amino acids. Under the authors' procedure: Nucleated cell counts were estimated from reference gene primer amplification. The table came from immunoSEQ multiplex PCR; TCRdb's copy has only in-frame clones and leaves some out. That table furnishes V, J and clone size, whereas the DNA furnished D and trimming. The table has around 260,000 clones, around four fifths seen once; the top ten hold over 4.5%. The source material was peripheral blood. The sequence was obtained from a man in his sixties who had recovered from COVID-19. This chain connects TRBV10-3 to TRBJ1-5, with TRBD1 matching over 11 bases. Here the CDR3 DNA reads TGTGCCATCAGTGAGGGGACAGGGGGGGTTCAGCCCCAGCATTTT. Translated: CAISEGTGGVQPQHF.